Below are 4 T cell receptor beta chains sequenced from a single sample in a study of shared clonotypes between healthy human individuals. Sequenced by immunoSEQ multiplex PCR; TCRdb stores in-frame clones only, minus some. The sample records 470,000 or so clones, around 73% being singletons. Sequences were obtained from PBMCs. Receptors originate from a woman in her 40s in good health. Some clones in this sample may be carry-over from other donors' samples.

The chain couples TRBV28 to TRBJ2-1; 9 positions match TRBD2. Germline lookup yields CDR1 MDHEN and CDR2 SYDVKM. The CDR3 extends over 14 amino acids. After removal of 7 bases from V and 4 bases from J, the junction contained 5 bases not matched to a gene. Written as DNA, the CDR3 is TGTGCCAGCATCTATAGCGGGGGATACAATGAGCAGTTCTTC. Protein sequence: CASIYSGGYNEQFF.

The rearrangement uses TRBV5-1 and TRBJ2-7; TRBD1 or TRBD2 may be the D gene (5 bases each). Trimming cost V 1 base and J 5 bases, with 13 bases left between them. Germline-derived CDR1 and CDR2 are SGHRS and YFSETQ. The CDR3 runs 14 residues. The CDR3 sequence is CASSLTAGRDEQYF. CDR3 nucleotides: TGCGCCAGCAGCTTGACGGCAGGGAGAGACGAGCAGTACTTC.

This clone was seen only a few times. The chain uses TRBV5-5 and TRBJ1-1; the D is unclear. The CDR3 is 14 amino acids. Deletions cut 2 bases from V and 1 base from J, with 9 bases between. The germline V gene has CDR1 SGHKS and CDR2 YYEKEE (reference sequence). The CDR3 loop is CASSFGFGNTEAFF. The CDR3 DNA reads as TGTGCCAGCAGCTTCGGGTTCGGGAACACTGAAGCTTTCTTT.

In DNA form, the CDR3 reads TGTGCCAGCAGTTACTCTAGGACTAACAATGAGCAGTTCTTC. This sequence encodes CASSYSRTNNEQFF. The chain carries TRBV6-6 and TRBJ2-1; the D gene is possibly TRBD2 (6 bases). V lost 0 bases and J lost 5, with 8 bases in between. CDR3 length equals 14 residues. Germline-derived CDR1 and CDR2 are MNHNY and SVGAGI (reference sequence).